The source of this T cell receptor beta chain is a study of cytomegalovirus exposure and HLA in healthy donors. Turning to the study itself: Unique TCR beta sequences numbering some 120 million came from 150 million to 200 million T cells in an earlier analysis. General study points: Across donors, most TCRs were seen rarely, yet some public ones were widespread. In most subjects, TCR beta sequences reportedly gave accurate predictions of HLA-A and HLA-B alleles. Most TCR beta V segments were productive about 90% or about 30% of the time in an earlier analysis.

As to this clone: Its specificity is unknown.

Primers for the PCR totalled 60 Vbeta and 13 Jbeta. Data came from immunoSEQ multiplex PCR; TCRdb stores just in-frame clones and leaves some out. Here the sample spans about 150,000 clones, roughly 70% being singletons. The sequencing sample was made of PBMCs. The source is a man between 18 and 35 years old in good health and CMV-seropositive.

The DNA for the CDR3 is TGTGCCAGCAGACCGGCGGGGCCGAACACTGAAGCTTTCTTT. Its translation is CASRPAGPNTEAFF. The chain couples TRBV28 to TRBJ1-1, with D possibly matching TRBD1 (5 bases). This CDR3 is built from 14 residues. Germline V gene data show CDR1 as MDHEN and CDR2 as SYDVKM. V lost 6 bases to trimming and J lost 1 base, with 12 bases between them.